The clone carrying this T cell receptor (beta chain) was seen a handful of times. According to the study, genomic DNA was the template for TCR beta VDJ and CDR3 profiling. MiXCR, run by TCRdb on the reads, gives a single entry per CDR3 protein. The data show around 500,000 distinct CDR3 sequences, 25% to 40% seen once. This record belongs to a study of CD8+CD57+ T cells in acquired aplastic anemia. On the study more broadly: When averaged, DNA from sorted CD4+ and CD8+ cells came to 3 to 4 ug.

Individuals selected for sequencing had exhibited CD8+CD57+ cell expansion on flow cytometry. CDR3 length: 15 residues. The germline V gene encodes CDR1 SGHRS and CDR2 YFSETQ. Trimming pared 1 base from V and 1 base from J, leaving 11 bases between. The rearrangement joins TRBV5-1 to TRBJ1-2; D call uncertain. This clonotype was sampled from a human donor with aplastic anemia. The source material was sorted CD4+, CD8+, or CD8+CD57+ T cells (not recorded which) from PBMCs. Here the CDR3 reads CASSLRSDDNYGYTF. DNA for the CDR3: TGCGCCAGCAGCTTGCGTTCGGACGATAACTATGGCTACACCTTC.